This T cell receptor beta chain was recovered during a study of blood T cell repertoires in COVID-19. Study background: Samples representing acute and convalescent COVID-19 were sourced from the United States, Italy and Spain. Sample material is recorded as cDNA or gDNA derived from T cells, B-cell-depleted T cells, or PBMCs.

Original handling: Reference gene primer amplification gave nucleated cell count estimates. TCRdb's copy holds only in-frame clones and misses some; the assay was immunoSEQ multiplex PCR. The V and J calls and clone size are taken from that table; D and trimming were inferred from the DNA. This sample carries approximately 250,000 clones, about 90% of them seen once, and the ten largest clones take about 9.4%. Per germline, CDR1 GTSNPN and CDR2 SVGIG (reference sequence). V trimming: 5 bases; J trimming: 4 bases; junction bases outside the gene matches: 4. The CDR3 loop spans 14 amino acids. What was sequenced was peripheral blood. The TCR sequence derives from a woman aged 70-85 years with COVID-19, enrolled during active disease. The rearrangement links TRBV30 to TRBJ2-5; TRBD2 aligns across 13 bases. Here the CDR3 reads CAWRGTSGAETQYF. The CDR3 nucleotides are TGTGCCTGGCGCGGGACTAGCGGGGCAGAGACCCAGTACTTC.